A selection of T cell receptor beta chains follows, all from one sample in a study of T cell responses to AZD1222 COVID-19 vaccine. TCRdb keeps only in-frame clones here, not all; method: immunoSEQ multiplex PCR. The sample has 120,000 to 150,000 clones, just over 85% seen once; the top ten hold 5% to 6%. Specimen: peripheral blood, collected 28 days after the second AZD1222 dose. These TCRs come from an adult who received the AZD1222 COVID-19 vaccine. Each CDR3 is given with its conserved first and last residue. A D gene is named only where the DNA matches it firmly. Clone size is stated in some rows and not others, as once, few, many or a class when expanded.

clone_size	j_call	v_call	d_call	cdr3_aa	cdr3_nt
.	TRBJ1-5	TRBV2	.	CASSEGAVGPQHF	TGTGCCAGCAGTGAGGGCGCAGTAGGGCCCCAGCATTTT
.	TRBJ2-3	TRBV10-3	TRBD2	CAISETSGGFTDTQYF	TGTGCCATCAGTGAAACTAGCGGGGGTTTCACAGATACGCAGTATTTT
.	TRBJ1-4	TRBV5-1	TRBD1	CASRPQGALWEKLFF	TGCGCCAGCAGGCCCCAGGGGGCGCTTTGGGAAAAACTGTTTTTT
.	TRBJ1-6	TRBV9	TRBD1	CASRRGTENSPLHF	TGTGCCAGCAGGAGGGGGACAGAAAATTCACCCCTCCACTTT
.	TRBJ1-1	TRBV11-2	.	CASSPASEGTVAFF	TGTGCCAGCTCCCCGGCGTCAGAGGGCACAGTAGCTTTCTTT
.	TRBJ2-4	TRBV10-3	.	CAISPEAKNIQYF	TGTGCCATCAGTCCCGAAGCCAAAAACATTCAGTACTTC
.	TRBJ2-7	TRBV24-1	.	CATSDPTRGEQYF	TGTGCCACCAGTGACCCCACAAGGGGCGAGCAGTACTTC
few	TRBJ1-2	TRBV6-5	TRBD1	CASSYSAGGLYGYTF	TGTGCCAGCAGTTACTCCGCAGGGGGGCTCTATGGCTACACCTTC
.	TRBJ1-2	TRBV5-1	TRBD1	CASSSTGNLGYTF	TGCGCCAGCAGCTCGACAGGGAATCTTGGCTACACCTTC
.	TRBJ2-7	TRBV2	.	CASSETGLAYEQYF	TGTGCCAGCAGTGAAACTGGCTTGGCCTACGAGCAGTACTTC
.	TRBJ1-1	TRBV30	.	CAWDRNLNTEAFF	TGTGCCTGGGACAGAAACTTGAACACTGAAGCTTTCTTT
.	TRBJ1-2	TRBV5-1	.	CASSTGAQYGYTF	TGCGCCAGCAGCACCGGGGCCCAATATGGCTACACCTTC
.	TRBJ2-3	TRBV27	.	CASRAIFLDTQYF	TGTGCCAGCCGCGCGATTTTCTTGGATACGCAGTATTTT
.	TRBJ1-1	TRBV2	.	CASTGGGTEAFF	TGTGCCAGCACGGGGGGTGGGACTGAAGCTTTCTTT
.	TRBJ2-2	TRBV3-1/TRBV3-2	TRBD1	CASSQPGQGSTGELFF	TGTGCCAGCAGCCAGCCGGGACAGGGGTCGACCGGGGAGCTGTTTTTT
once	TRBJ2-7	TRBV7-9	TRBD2	CASSLDWTSGGENYEQYF	TGTGCCAGCAGCTTAGACTGGACTAGCGGGGGGGAGAACTACGAGCAGTACTTC
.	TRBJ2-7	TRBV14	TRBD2	CASSQSRLAGDYEQYF	TGTGCCAGCAGCCAAAGTCGGCTAGCGGGAGATTACGAGCAGTACTTC
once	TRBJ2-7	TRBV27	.	CASSLLRDPPREQYF	TGTGCCAGCAGTCTGCTCCGGGACCCACCTCGAGAGCAGTACTTC
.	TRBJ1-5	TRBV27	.	CASSSGPPWRQPQHF	TGTGCCAGCAGTTCCGGGCCCCCCTGGAGGCAGCCCCAGCATTTT
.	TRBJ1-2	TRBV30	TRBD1	CAWSLGTVRNGYTF	TGTGCCTGGAGTTTGGGGACAGTGCGTAATGGCTACACCTTC
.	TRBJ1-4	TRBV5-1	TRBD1	CASSPRQGNEKLFF	TGCGCCAGCAGCCCCCGACAGGGTAATGAAAAACTGTTTTTT
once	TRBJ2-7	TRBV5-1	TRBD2	CASSHRPSGGTYEQYF	TGCGCCAGCAGCCACCGACCTAGCGGGGGAACCTACGAGCAGTACTTC